A single sample gave rise to the 7 T cell receptor beta chains below, sequenced in a study of blood T cell repertoires in COVID-19. TCRdb's table, derived via immunoSEQ multiplex PCR, lists solely in-frame clones and lacks some. The table shows 100,000 to 150,000 clones, with 70% to 75% occurring only once. The sequencing input was peripheral blood. These receptors were obtained from a man older than 75 with COVID-19, enrolled during active disease.

This rearrangement joins TRBV9 to TRBJ2-5; no clear D gene. The CDR3 totals 15 residues. V was cut by 5 bases and J by 1 base, with 15 bases left in between. Germline lookup yields CDR1 SGDLS and CDR2 YYNGEE. CDR3 residues: CASSPELAVQETQYF. For the CDR3, the DNA is TGTGCCAGCAGTCCTGAGCTGGCGGTCCAAGAGACCCAGTACTTC.

V is TRBV29-1 and J is TRBJ2-7, with unresolved D. This CDR3 spans 12 amino acids. Trimming left V 4 bases short and J 0 bases short, with 7 bases between. CDR1 and CDR2 (germline): SQVTM, ANQGSEA. In DNA, the CDR3 is TGCAGCGTTGTGTTCCACTCCTACGAGCAGTACTTC. This translates into CSVVFHSYEQYF.

This rearrangement joins TRBV27 to TRBJ2-3; no clear D gene. The CDR3 runs 11 residues. Trimming removed 10 bases from V and 6 bases from J, with 11 bases in between. CDR1 and CDR2 (germline): MNHEY, SMNVEV (reference sequence). The CDR3 region has the DNA TGTGCCACCTCACATTGGGATACGCAGTATTTT. Translating gives CATSHWDTQYF.

In DNA form, the CDR3 reads TGTGCCAGCTCACGGACTGATTTCACAGATACGCAGTATTTT. This encodes CASSRTDFTDTQYF. The V gene is TRBV18, the J gene TRBJ2-3; a possible D gene is TRBD2 (5 bases). CDR3 length equals 14 residues. The V end lost 4 bases, the J end lost 2 bases, and 10 bases lay between the germline ends. Looked up from germline, CDR1 is KGHSH and CDR2 is LQKENI.

V gene TRBV5-1 combines with J gene TRBJ1-2; TRBD1 agrees at 8 bases. Per the germline V gene, CDR1 is SGHRS and CDR2 is YFSETQ. V shed 2 bases and J 8 bases; nucleotides not matched to a gene: 5. The CDR3 is made up of 13 amino acids. CDR3 nucleotides: TGCGCCAGCAGCTTCGGACAGGGTCGGGGCTACACCTTC. This encodes CASSFGQGRGYTF.

This sequence joins TRBV28 and TRBJ2-7; a weak D match, TRBD1 (6 bases). CDR1 and CDR2 from the germline V gene are MDHEN and SYDVKM. V was shortened by 6 bases and J by 2 bases, with 8 bases between the two germline ends. The CDR3 consists of 12 residues. The CDR3 region is CASRTGTYEQYF. In DNA form, the CDR3 reads TGTGCCAGCAGAACAGGGACCTACGAGCAGTACTTC. Complete variable domain (other parts from reference TRBV28 and TRBJ2-7): DVKVTQSSRYLVKRTGEKVFLECVQDMDHENMFWYRQDPGLGLRLIYFSYDVKMKEKGDIPEGYSVSREKKERFSLILESASTNQTSMYLCASRTGTYEQYFGPGTRLTVT.

This clone came up once. V is TRBV10-2 and J is TRBJ2-3; no firm D call. V was trimmed by 6 bases and J by 4 bases, leaving 14 bases between them. CDR1 is WSHSY and CDR2 is SAAADI in the germline V gene. The CDR3 loop spans 14 amino acids. The DNA for the CDR3 is TGCGCCAGCAGAGAGATTAGTTCGGCAGATACGCAGTATTTT. It encodes CASREISSADTQYF.